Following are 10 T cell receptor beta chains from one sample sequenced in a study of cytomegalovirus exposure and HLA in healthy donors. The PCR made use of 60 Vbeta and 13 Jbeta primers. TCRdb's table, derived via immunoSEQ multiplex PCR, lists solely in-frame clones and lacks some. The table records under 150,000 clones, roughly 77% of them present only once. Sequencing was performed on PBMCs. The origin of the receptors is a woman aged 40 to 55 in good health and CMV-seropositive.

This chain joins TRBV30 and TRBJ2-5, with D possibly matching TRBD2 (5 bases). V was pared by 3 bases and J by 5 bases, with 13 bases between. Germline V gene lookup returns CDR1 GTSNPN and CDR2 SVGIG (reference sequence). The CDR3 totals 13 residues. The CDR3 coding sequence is TGTGCCTGGAGCGGACGGGGTCGGGAGACCCAGTACTTC. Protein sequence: CAWSGRGRETQYF. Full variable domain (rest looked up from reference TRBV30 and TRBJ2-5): SQTIHQWPATLVQPVGSPLSLECTVEGTSNPNLYWYRQAAGRGLQLLFYSVGIGQISSEVPQNLSASRPQDRQFILSSKKLLLSDSGFYLCAWSGRGRETQYFGPGTRLLVL.

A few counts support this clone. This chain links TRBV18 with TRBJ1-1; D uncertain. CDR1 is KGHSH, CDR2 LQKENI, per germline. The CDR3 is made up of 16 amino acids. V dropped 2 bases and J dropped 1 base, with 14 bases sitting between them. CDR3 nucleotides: TGTGCCAGCTCACCAAGGAGGGATTTGGGGAACACTGAAGCTTTCTTT. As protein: CASSPRRDLGNTEAFF.

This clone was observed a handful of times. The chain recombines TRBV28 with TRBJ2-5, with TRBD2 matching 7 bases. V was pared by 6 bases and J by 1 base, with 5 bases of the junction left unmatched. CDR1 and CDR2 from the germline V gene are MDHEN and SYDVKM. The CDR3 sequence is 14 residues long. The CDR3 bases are TGTGCCAGCAGGCACGGGACTATCCAAGAGACCCAGTACTTC. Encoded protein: CASRHGTIQETQYF.

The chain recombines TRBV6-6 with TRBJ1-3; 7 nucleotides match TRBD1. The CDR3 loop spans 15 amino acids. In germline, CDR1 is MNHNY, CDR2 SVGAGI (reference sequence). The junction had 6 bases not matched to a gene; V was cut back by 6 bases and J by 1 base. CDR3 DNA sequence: TGTGCCAGCAGCCGACCGACAGGGTCTGGAAACACCATATATTTT. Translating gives CASSRPTGSGNTIYF.

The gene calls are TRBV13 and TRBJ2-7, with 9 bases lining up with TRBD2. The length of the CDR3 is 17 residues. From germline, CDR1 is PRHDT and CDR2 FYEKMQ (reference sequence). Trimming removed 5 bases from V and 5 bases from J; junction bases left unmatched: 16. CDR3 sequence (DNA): TGTGCCAGCAGCGACACATTATCTGCGGGAGGGGGCAACGAGCAGTACTTC. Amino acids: CASSDTLSAGGGNEQYF.

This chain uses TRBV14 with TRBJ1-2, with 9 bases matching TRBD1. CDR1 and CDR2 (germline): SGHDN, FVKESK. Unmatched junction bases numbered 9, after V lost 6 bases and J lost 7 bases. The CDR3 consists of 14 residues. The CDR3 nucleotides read TGTGCCAGCAGTCGTCCGGGACAGGGTTTTGGCTACACCTTC. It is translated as CASSRPGQGFGYTF.

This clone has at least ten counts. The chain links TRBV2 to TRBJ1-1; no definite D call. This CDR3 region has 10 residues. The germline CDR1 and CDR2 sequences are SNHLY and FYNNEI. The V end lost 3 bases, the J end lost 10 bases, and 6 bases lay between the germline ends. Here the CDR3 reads CASSDRGAFF. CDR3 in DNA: TGTGCCAGCAGTGATCGAGGAGCTTTCTTT.

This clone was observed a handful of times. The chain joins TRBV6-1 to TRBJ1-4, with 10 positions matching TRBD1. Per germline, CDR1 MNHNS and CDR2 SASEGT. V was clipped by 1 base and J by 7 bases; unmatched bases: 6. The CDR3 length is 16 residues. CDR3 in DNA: TGTGCCAGCAGTGAAGGAGGACAGGGGGATGGTGAAAAACTGTTTTTT. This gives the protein CASSEGGQGDGEKLFF.

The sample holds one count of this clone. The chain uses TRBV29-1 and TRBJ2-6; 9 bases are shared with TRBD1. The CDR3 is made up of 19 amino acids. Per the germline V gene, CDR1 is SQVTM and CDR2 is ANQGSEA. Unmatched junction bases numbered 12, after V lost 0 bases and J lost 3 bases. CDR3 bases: TGCAGCGTTGAAGATGTGGGACAGGGAAGAATGGATGGGGCCAACGTCCTGACTTTC. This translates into CSVEDVGQGRMDGANVLTF.

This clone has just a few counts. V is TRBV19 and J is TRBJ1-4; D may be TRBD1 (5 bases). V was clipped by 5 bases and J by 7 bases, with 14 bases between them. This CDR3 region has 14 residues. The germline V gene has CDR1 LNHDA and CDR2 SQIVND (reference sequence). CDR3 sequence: CASSPGGTGEKLFF. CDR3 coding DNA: TGTGCCAGTAGTCCCGGAGGGACGGGTGAAAAACTGTTTTTT.